This T cell receptor beta chain derives from a study of CD8 T cells in Susac syndrome. Random hexamers were used to reverse transcribe roughly 0.45 to 1 ug of RNA. A multiplex approach, immunoSEQ multiplex PCR, amplified TCR beta CDR3 across 54 Vbeta and 13 Jbeta. TCRdb reanalysed the immunoSEQ multiplex PCR reads using MiXCR and keeps one entry per CDR3 protein. The sample yields approximately 190,000 distinct CDR3 sequences, roughly 90% seen once. Germline assignment: CDR1 MNHEY and CDR2 SMNVEV (reference sequence). Deletions cut 5 bases from V and 5 bases from J, with 12 bases between. The CDR3 sequence is 13 residues long.

This chain connects TRBV27 to TRBJ1-1, with D possibly being TRBD1 (5 bases). Input material: CD4+ T cells from PBMCs. This TCR derives from a human donor with Susac syndrome. CDR3 coding DNA: TGTGCCAGCAGTCCAGGGAGATATACTGAAGCTTTCTTT. Residues: CASSPGRYTEAFF.